In this sample, the clone carrying this T cell receptor (beta chain) turned up a few times. This entry is derived from a study of blood T cell repertoires in COVID-19. Background on the study: Researchers got acute and convalescent COVID-19 samples from the United States, Italy and Spain. In each case, the material was cDNA or gDNA derived from T cells, B-cell-depleted T cells, or PBMCs.

Original processing notes: Amplification of reference gene primers provided the estimated nucleated cell counts. The data were produced by immunoSEQ multiplex PCR, yet TCRdb's version contains in-frame clones alone and is incomplete. V and J calls and clone size are copied from that table; D and trimming were computed from the DNA. The sample contains fewer than 600,000 clones, nearly 90% of which appear only once. Per the germline V gene, CDR1 is SGHNT and CDR2 is YENEEA. This CDR3 has 15 residues. Trimming cost V 4 bases and J 7 bases; bases outside gene matches: 9. Seattle cases were enrolled at active infection and followed longitudinally.

The receptor's source is a man aged 18 to 29 with COVID-19, enrolled during active disease. The sequencing sample was made of peripheral blood. This chain connects TRBV11-3 to TRBJ2-2; TRBD2 matches 7 bases. As DNA, the CDR3 is TGTGCCAGCAGCTCTAGACGGGGAGGGGACGGGGAGCTGTTTTTT. It is translated as CASSSRRGGDGELFF.